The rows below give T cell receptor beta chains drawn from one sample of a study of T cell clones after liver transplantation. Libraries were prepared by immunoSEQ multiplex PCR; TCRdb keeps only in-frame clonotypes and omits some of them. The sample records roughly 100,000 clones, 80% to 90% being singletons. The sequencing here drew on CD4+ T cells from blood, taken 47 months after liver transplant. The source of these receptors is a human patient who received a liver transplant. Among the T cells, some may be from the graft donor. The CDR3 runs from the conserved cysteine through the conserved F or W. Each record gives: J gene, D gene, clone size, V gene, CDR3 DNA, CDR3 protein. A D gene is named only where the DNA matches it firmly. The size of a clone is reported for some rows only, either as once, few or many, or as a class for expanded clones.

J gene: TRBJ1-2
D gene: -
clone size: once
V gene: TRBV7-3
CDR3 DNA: TGTGCCAGCAGCTTTGAAGGGAACGGAGGCTACACCTTC
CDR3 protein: CASSFEGNGGYTF

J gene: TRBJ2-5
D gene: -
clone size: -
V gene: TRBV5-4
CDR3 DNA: TGTGCCAGCAGCTTTAGGGAGACCCAGTACTTC
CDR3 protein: CASSFRETQYF

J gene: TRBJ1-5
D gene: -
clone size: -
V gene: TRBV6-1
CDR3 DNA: TGTGCCAGCAGTGATGACGACAGCCGAGGCCAGCCCCAGCATTTT
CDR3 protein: CASSDDDSRGQPQHF

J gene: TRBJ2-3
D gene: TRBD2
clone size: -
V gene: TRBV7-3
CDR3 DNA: TGTGCCAGCAGCTTAAATAGCGGGAGTTCAGATACGCAGTATTTT
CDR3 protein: CASSLNSGSSDTQYF

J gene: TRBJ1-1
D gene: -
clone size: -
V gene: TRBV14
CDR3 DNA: TGTGCCAGCAGCCTTCTTGGCGGGACTGAAGCTTTCTTT
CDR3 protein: CASSLLGGTEAFF

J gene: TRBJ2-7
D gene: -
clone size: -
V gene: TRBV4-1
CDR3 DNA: TGCGCCAGCAGCCAAGCGACAGGAGACGAGCAGTACTTC
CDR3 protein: CASSQATGDEQYF

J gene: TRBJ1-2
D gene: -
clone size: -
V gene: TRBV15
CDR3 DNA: TGTGCCACCAGCACCCCGGGGGACGCCTATGGCTACACCTTC
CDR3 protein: CATSTPGDAYGYTF

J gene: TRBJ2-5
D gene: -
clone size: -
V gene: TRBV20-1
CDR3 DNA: TGCAGTGCTGGCCTGGAAGAGACCCAGTACTTC
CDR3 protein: CSAGLEETQYF

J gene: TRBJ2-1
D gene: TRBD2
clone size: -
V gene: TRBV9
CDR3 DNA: TGTGCCAGCAGCCCCGGCCAGCGGGACTACAATGAGCAGTTCTTC
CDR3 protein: CASSPGQRDYNEQFF

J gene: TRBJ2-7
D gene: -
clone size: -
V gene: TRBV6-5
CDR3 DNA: TGTGCCAGCAGCAACGGGGGATTCTCGGGCGAGCAGTACTTC
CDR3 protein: CASSNGGFSGEQYF

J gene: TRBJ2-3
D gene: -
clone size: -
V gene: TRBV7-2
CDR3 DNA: TGTGCCAGCAGCTCCCTTCCAGATACGCAGTATTTT
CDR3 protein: CASSSLPDTQYF

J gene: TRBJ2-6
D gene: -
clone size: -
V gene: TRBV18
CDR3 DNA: TGTGCCAGCTCACCACAGTCTGGGGCCAACGTCCTGACTTTC
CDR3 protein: CASSPQSGANVLTF

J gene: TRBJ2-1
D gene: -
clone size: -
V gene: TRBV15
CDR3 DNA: TGTGCCACCAGCAGTCACGGTAGTGAGCAGTTCTTC
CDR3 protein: CATSSHGSEQFF

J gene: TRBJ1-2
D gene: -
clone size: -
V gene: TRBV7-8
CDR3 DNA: TGTGCCAGCAGCGAATCCCCCCACAGGTCTAACTATGGCTACACCTTC
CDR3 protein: CASSESPHRSNYGYTF

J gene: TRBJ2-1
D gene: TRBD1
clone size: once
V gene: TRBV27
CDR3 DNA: TGTGCCAGCAGTTTAAGTCAGGGGGTTTATGAGCAGTTCTTC
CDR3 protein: CASSLSQGVYEQFF

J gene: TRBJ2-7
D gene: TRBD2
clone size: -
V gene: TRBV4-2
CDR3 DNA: TGTGCCAGCAGCCAAGCAGCTAGCGGAATATCCTACGAGCAGTACTTC
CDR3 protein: CASSQAASGISYEQYF

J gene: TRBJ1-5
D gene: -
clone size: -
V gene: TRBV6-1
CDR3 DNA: TGTGCCAGCAGTGAAGAGTTAGTAGGGGGGAATCAGCCCCAGCATTTT
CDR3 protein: CASSEELVGGNQPQHF

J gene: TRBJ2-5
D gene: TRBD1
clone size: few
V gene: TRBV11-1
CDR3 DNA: TGTGCCAGCAGCTTACACAGGGGTGAGACCCAGTACTTC
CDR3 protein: CASSLHRGETQYF

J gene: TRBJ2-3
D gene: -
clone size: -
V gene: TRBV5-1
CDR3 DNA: TGCGCCAGCAGCTTGGAGTGGGGGGCAAGCACAGATACGCAGTATTTT
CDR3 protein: CASSLEWGASTDTQYF

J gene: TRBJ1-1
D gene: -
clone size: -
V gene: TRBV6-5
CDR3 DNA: TGTGCCAGCAGTTACTCGATTTCCCACGGAGGGACTGAAGCTTTCTTT
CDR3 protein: CASSYSISHGGTEAFF

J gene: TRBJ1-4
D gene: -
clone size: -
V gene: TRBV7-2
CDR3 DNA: TGTGCCAGCAGCGGGACCTGGGCCCCCGGTACGGAAGTACTGTTTTTT
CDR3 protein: CASSGTWAPGTEVLFF

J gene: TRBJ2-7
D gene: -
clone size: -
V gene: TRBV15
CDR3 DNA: TGTGCCTCCTCGGGGGAATACTACGAGCAGTACTTC
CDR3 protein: CASSGEYYEQYF

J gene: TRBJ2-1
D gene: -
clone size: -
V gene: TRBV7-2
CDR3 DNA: TGTGCCAGCAGCTCCCAGTGGGCGGACAATGAGCAGTTCTTC
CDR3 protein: CASSSQWADNEQFF

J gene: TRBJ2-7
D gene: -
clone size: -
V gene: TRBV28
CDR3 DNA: TGTGCCAGCAGTTTTCGGTATACCTACGAGCAGTACTTC
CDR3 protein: CASSFRYTYEQYF

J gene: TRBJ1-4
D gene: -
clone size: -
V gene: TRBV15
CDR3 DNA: TGTGCCACCAGCGGCCACGGGGGGCGCAGGCAGGGAAAACTGTTTTTT
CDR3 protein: CATSGHGGRRQGKLFF

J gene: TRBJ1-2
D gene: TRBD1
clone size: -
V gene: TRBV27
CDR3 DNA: TGTGCCAGCGGGACACGGGACAGGGGGCCGATAAGCTACACCTTC
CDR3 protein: CASGTRDRGPISYTF

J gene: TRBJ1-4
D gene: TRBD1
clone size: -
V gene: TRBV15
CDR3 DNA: TGTGCCACCAGCAGAGACAGGGGGCGCGAAAAACTGTTTTTT
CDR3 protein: CATSRDRGREKLFF

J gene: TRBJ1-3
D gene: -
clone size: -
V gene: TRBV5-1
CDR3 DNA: TGCGCTAGCAAGCGAGAATTTGGAAACACCATATATTTT
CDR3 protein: CASKREFGNTIYF

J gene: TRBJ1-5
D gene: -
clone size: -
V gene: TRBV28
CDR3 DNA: TGTGCCAGCACCACGACAGAGTATCAGCCCCAGCATTTT
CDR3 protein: CASTTTEYQPQHF